A single sample gave rise to the 11 T cell receptor beta chains below, sequenced in a study of cytomegalovirus exposure and HLA in healthy donors listed by TCRdb under 2017. Library generation was performed with the immunoSEQ multiplex PCR assay. TCRdb limited this immuneACCESS table to in-frame rearrangements with V and J called. A share of clones is missing; checked studies link under half to unresolved V genes, and the rest is unexplained. This sample comprises about 360,000 clones, approximately 90% of them detected only once. Roughly 0.75% of the sample rests with the top ten. The source material was PBMCs. The receptors shown here come from a woman aged 18-29 years in good health and CMV-seronegative.

The chain links TRBV29-1 to TRBJ2-1; D unclear. Germline V lookup: CDR1 SQVTM, CDR2 ANQGSEA. This CDR3 has 14 residues. V was cut by 3 bases and J by 0 bases, with 9 bases left in between. CDR3 sequence reads: CSVDKSDSYNEQFF. DNA of the CDR3: TGCAGCGTTGATAAGAGTGACTCCTACAATGAGCAGTTCTTC.

This clone was seen only once. This rearrangement joins TRBV7-9 to TRBJ1-1; weak D call: TRBD1 (5 bases). The V end was cut by 9 bases, the J end by 3 bases, with 11 bases between. Germline assignment: CDR1 SEHNR and CDR2 FQNEAQ (reference sequence). This CDR3 is 12 amino acids long. The CDR3 DNA reads TGTGCCAGTGCAAAACAGGACACTGAAGCTTTCTTT. It is translated as CASAKQDTEAFF.

The chain recombines TRBV9 with TRBJ2-3; possibly TRBD1 for D (5 bases). Trimming shortened V by 7 bases and J by 4 bases, and 13 bases separated the two germline ends. Germline V CDR1 and CDR2: SGDLS, YYNGEE. The CDR3 loop spans 13 amino acids. The CDR3 nucleotides are TGTGCCAGCGCGCTCAGGGCTTCAGATACGCAGTATTTT. Encoded protein: CASALRASDTQYF. The full variable domain, in which reference TRBV9 and TRBJ2-3 provide the parts outside the CDR3, is DSGVTQTPKHLITATGQRVTLRCSPRSGDLSVYWYQQSLDQGLQFLIQYYNGEERAKGNILERFSAQQFPDLHSELNLSSLELGDSALYFCASALRASDTQYFGPGTRLTVL.

This sequence joins TRBV7-9 and TRBJ2-7, with D possibly being TRBD1 (7 bases). The CDR3 consists of 15 residues. V was clipped by 5 bases and J by 3 bases, with 17 bases between them. CDR1 and CDR2 (germline): SEHNR, FQNEAQ (reference sequence). The CDR3 protein is CASSRPRGQNYEQYF. The CDR3 coding sequence is TGTGCCAGCAGCCGCCCGCGGGGACAGAACTACGAGCAGTACTTC.

The genes are TRBV27 and TRBJ2-7; D is undetermined. Germline values: CDR1 MNHEY, CDR2 SMNVEV (reference sequence). The CDR3 runs 12 residues. Written as DNA, the CDR3 is TGTGCTTCGCCGAGGAAATCCTACGAGCAGTACTTC. As protein: CASPRKSYEQYF.

The gene calls are TRBV7-6 and TRBJ2-7, with D possibly being TRBD2 (5 bases). Germline V lookup: CDR1 SGHVS, CDR2 FNYEAQ. With 0 bases removed from V and 2 bases from J, the gap between germline ends came to 5 bases. The CDR3 runs to 13 residues. CDR3 loop: CASSLAEAYEQYF. The CDR3 nucleotides read TGTGCCAGCAGCTTAGCGGAGGCCTACGAGCAGTACTTC.

The gene calls are TRBV19 and TRBJ1-5, with 11 nucleotides matching TRBD1. The CDR3 covers 15 residues. The J segment lost 8 bases and the V segment lost 4 bases, leaving 7 bases of the junction unmatched. Germline V gene lookup returns CDR1 LNHDA and CDR2 SQIVND (reference sequence). The CDR3 sequence is CASSTRTGGLEPQHF. In DNA form, the CDR3 reads TGTGCCAGTAGTACTCGGACAGGGGGCCTGGAGCCCCAGCATTTT.

The chain carries TRBV20-1 and TRBJ1-2; D is perhaps TRBD1 (5 bases). Between the trimmed V and J ends, which lost 6 bases and 5 bases, there was a span of 10 bases. The germline CDR1 and CDR2 sequences are DFQATT and SNEGSKA (reference sequence). This CDR3 is 11 amino acids long. For the CDR3, the DNA is TGCAGTGCCGCGAAGGGGTATGGCTACACCTTC. It yields the protein CSAAKGYGYTF.

CDR3 bases: TGTGCCAGCAGTCCCGCGGGACTAGCGGGGTTCCAAGAGACCCAGTACTTC. Amino acids: CASSPAGLAGFQETQYF. The V gene is TRBV11-2, the J gene TRBJ2-5, with 13 positions matching TRBD2. V was clipped by 6 bases and J by 1 base; unmatched bases: 8. This CDR3 spans 17 amino acids. Germline CDR1 and CDR2: SGHAT and FQNNGV. The entire variable domain, with the rest obtained from reference TRBV11-2 and TRBJ2-5, is as follows: EAGVAQSPRYKIIEKRQSVAFWCNPISGHATLYWYQQILGQGPKLLIQFQNNGVVDDSQLPKDRFSAERLKGVDSTLKIQPAKLEDSAVYLCASSPAGLAGFQETQYFGPGTRLLVL.

The genes are TRBV7-6 and TRBJ1-5; a weak D match, TRBD1 (5 bases). V lost 0 bases, J lost 9 bases, and 9 bases lay in between. Germline values: CDR1 SGHVS, CDR2 FNYEAQ. CDR3 length equals 13 residues. CDR3 protein: CASSLAGGRPQHF. The CDR3 DNA follows: TGTGCCAGCAGCTTAGCCGGGGGTAGGCCCCAGCATTTT.

This sequence joins TRBV15 and TRBJ2-7; TRBD2 matches 14 bases. The CDR3 consists of 16 residues. Losses at the gene ends were 5 bases for V and 1 base for J; bases not matched to a gene: 4. CDR1 LNHNV and CDR2 YYDKDF come from the germline V gene (reference sequence). CDR3 region: CATSFGTSGGSYEQYF. CDR3 DNA: TGTGCCACCAGCTTCGGGACTAGCGGGGGTTCCTACGAGCAGTACTTC.